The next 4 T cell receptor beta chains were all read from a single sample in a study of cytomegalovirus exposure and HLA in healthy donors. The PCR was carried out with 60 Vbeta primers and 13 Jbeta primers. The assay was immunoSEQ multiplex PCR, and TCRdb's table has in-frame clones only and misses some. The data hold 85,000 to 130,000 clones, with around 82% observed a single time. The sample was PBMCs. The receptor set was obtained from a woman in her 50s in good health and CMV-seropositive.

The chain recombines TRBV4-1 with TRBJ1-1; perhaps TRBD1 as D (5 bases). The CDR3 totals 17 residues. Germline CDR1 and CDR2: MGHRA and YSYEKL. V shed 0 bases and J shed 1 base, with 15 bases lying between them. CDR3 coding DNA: TGCGCCAGCAGCCAAGATAGCGGGGGATGGAGGAACACTGAAGCTTTCTTT. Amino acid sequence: CASSQDSGGWRNTEAFF.

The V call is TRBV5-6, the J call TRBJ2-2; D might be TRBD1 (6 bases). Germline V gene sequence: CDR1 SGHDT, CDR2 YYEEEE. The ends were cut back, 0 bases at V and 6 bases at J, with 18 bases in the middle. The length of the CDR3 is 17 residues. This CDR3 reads CASSLGGTTGLAGELFF. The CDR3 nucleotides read TGTGCCAGCAGCTTGGGGGGGACGACAGGTTTGGCCGGGGAGCTGTTTTTT.

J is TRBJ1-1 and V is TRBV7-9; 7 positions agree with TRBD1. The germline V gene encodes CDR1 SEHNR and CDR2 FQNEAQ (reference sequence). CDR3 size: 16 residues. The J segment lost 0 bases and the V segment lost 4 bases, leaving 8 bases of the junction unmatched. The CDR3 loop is CASSSRQTGMNTEAFF. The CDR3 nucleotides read TGTGCCAGCAGCTCCCGACAGACAGGGATGAACACTGAAGCTTTCTTT.

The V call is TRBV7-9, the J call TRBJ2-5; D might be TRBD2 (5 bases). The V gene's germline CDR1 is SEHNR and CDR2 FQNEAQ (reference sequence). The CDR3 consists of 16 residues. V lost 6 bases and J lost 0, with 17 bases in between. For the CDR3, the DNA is TGTGCCAGCAGGCCCCCGGGAACCCTGTACCAAGAGACCCAGTACTTC. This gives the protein CASRPPGTLYQETQYF.